These 32 T cell receptor beta chains originate from one sample sequenced in a study of blood T cell repertoires in COVID-19. TCRdb keeps only in-frame clones here, not all; method: immunoSEQ multiplex PCR. The repertoire holds fewer than 300,000 clones, with over 75% as singletons. Sequenced sample: peripheral blood. The receptors come from a woman aged 25 to 45 with acute or convalescent COVID-19.

This clone has only a few counts. The rearrangement links TRBV6-5 to TRBJ1-1; the D gene is possibly TRBD1 (5 bases). Trimming took off 0 bases at V and 4 bases at J, with 12 bases between the two ends. CDR1 and CDR2 from the germline V gene are MNHEY and SVGAGI. The CDR3 runs to 15 residues. Written as DNA, the CDR3 is TGTGCCAGCAGTTACTCCTCCTCAGGGCTCACTGAAGCTTTCTTT. This gives the protein CASSYSSSGLTEAFF.

The V call is TRBV5-6, the J call TRBJ1-1; 8 bases line up with TRBD1. The CDR3 runs to 16 residues. Per the germline V gene, CDR1 is SGHDT and CDR2 is YYEEEE. With 4 bases clipped from V and 7 bases from J, the junction kept 15 bases outside the gene matches. The CDR3 reads CASSPRILDRGVEAFF. In DNA form, the CDR3 reads TGTGCCAGCAGCCCTAGGATTCTAGACAGGGGTGTTGAAGCTTTCTTT.

The chain couples TRBV3-1 (or the pseudogene TRBV3-2) to TRBJ2-7; 8 nucleotides agree with TRBD1. V shed 3 bases, J shed 0 bases, and the junction held 4 bases outside the gene matches. From germline, CDR1 is LGHDT and CDR2 YNNKEL (reference sequence). This CDR3 contains 15 residues. The CDR3 DNA is TGTGCCAGCAGCCAGGGACAGGAGAGCTCCTACGAGCAGTACTTC. It yields the protein CASSQGQESSYEQYF.

The rearrangement links TRBV19 to TRBJ1-1; D is ambiguous. CDR1 is LNHDA, CDR2 SQIVND, per germline (reference sequence). This CDR3 region has 16 residues. V lost 3 bases, J lost 2 bases, and 16 bases lay in between. CDR3 protein: CASSISPGILNTEAFF. The CDR3 region has the DNA TGTGCCAGTAGTATTTCCCCAGGAATACTCAACACTGAAGCTTTCTTT.

V is TRBV18 and J is TRBJ2-6; TRBD1 matches at 11 bases. Germline CDR1 is KGHSH and CDR2 is LQKENI. The CDR3 contains 19 residues. Trimming at V came to 3 bases and at J to 0 bases, leaving 7 bases not matched to a gene. CDR3 nucleotide sequence: TGTGCCAGCTCACCGTGGCTGGGACAGGGGGGCTCTGGGGCCAACGTCCTGACTTTC. It codes for CASSPWLGQGGSGANVLTF.

This clone was seen more than once but under ten times. The rearrangement links TRBV9 to TRBJ2-5; 9 bases line up with TRBD2. The germline gives CDR1 SGDLS, CDR2 YYNGEE. The trim removed 0 bases at V and 4 bases at J, leaving 4 bases unmatched. CDR3 length: 15 residues. DNA for the CDR3: TGTGCCAGCAGCGTAGCAGCGGGAGGAGGAGAGACCCAGTACTTC. Translating it yields CASSVAAGGGETQYF.

The J gene is TRBJ1-2, the V gene TRBV25-1, with D maybe TRBD1 (5 bases). The CDR3 sequence is 12 residues long. CDR1 is MGHDK, CDR2 SYGVNS, per germline. V dropped 4 bases and J dropped 4 bases, with 7 bases sitting between them. Here the CDR3 reads CASSVGLYGYTF. CDR3 nucleotide sequence: TGTGCCAGCAGTGTGGGACTCTATGGCTACACCTTC.

This chain links TRBV2 with TRBJ1-5, with a tentative D call TRBD1 (6 bases). The CDR3 sequence is 14 residues long. V lost 7 bases and J 2 bases, leaving 12 bases between the germline ends. The V gene's germline CDR1 is SNHLY and CDR2 FYNNEI. The CDR3 loop is CASIPAGGNQPQHF. In DNA form, the CDR3 reads TGTGCCAGCATTCCGGCAGGGGGCAATCAGCCCCAGCATTTT.

This clone occurred a few times. The rearrangement joins TRBV30 to TRBJ1-2; D perhaps matches TRBD1 (5 bases). Trimming pared 5 bases from V and 4 bases from J, leaving 17 bases between. Per germline, CDR1 GTSNPN and CDR2 SVGIG (reference sequence). This CDR3 is 14 amino acids long. The CDR3 protein is CAWDPGRVGYGYTF. The CDR3 DNA reads as TGTGCCTGGGACCCGGGCAGGGTAGGCTATGGCTACACCTTC.

The V call is TRBV2, the J call TRBJ2-7; no clear D gene. The CDR3 runs to 11 residues. Trimming left V 7 bases short and J 2 bases short, with 6 bases between. Germline assignment: CDR1 SNHLY and CDR2 FYNNEI. The CDR3: CASTLTYEQYF. CDR3 DNA sequence: TGTGCCAGCACCCTAACCTACGAGCAGTACTTC.

On this clone itself: The conserved phenylalanine or tryptophan is not found at the CDR3 terminus, so this likely reflects a read error. The chain has TRBV6-5 and TRBJ1-2; D uncertain. Trimming left V 5 bases short and J 5 bases short, with 6 bases between. The CDR3 totals 11 residues. CDR1 and CDR2 (germline): MNHEY, SVGAGI. CDR3 nucleotides: TGTGCCAGCAGTCGAGGGTATGGCTACACCCTC. Amino acid sequence: CASSRGYGYTL.

This clone has just one count. This chain connects TRBV7-9 to TRBJ2-7, with 8 bases that match TRBD2. Trimming took 8 bases from V and 3 from J; bases not matched to a gene: 9. CDR3 length: 14 residues. CDR1 and CDR2 from the germline V gene are SEHNR and FQNEAQ (reference sequence). CDR3: CASGAAGGYYEQYF. CDR3 nucleotide sequence: TGTGCCAGCGGAGCGGCGGGGGGCTACTACGAGCAGTACTTC.

This chain uses TRBV15 with TRBJ2-4; a weak D match, TRBD1 (6 bases). CDR3 length: 16 residues. Germline values: CDR1 LNHNV, CDR2 YYDKDF (reference sequence). Trimming removed 0 bases from V and 3 bases from J, with 12 bases in between. The CDR3 bases are TGTGCCACCAGCAGAGATTGGGACACCAACAAAAACATTCAGTACTTC. This encodes CATSRDWDTNKNIQYF.

The chain employs TRBV6-5 and TRBJ1-3; D call uncertain. V shed 8 bases and J shed 0 bases, with 11 bases lying between them. Germline assignment: CDR1 MNHEY and CDR2 SVGAGI. The CDR3 length is 14 residues. The CDR3 nucleotides read TGTGCCAGCGGGGTGGCGGGCTCTGGAAACACCATATATTTT. Protein sequence: CASGVAGSGNTIYF.

The chain recombines TRBV11-2 with TRBJ2-1; D is perhaps TRBD2 (5 bases). Germline values: CDR1 SGHAT, CDR2 FQNNGV. This CDR3 is built from 12 residues. V dropped 8 bases and J dropped 0 bases, with 5 bases sitting between them. CDR3 bases: TGTGCCAGCGGGAGCTCCTACAATGAGCAGTTCTTC. Protein: CASGSSYNEQFF. Together with reference TRBV11-2 and TRBJ2-1, the CDR3 gives the full variable domain: EAGVAQSPRYKIIEKRQSVAFWCNPISGHATLYWYQQILGQGPKLLIQFQNNGVVDDSQLPKDRFSAERLKGVDSTLKIQPAKLEDSAVYLCASGSSYNEQFFGPGTRLTVL.

The chain carries TRBV19 and TRBJ2-7, with TRBD1 matching 11 bases. After removal of 6 bases from V and 4 bases from J, the junction contained 8 bases not matched to a gene. CDR3 length: 15 residues. The germline V gene has CDR1 LNHDA and CDR2 SQIVND (reference sequence). CDR3 DNA sequence: TGTGCCAGTAGCTCATGGACAGGGGGCTATTACGAGCAGTACTTC. This translates into CASSSWTGGYYEQYF. The full variable domain, completed using reference TRBV19 and TRBJ2-7, is DGGITQSPKYLFRKEGQNVTLSCEQNLNHDAMYWYRQDPGQGLRLIYYSQIVNDFQKGDIAEGYSVSREKKESFPLTVTSAQKNPTAFYLCASSSWTGGYYEQYFGPGTRLTVT.

V gene TRBV15 combines with J gene TRBJ1-2; 8 nucleotides line up with TRBD1. The CDR3 is 13 amino acids. Germline assignment: CDR1 LNHNV and CDR2 YYDKDF (reference sequence). V shed 3 bases and J 8 bases; nucleotides not matched to a gene: 5. CDR3 region: CATSSQGALGYTF. The CDR3 DNA is TGTGCCACCAGCAGTCAGGGGGCGCTGGGCTACACCTTC.

This CDR3 reads CASSLEGQGAGYTF. The CDR3 DNA reads as TGTGCCAGCAGCTTAGAAGGGCAGGGTGCTGGCTACACCTTC. The chain carries TRBV7-9 and TRBJ1-2; weak D call: TRBD1 (5 bases). The CDR3 is made up of 14 amino acids. V was shortened by 1 base and J by 7 bases, with 13 bases between the two germline ends. Germline V lookup: CDR1 SEHNR, CDR2 FQNEAQ (reference sequence).

As concerns this clone: Other nucleotide sequences in the sample specify the same CDR3. The chain employs TRBV12-3 or TRBV12-4 and TRBJ1-5; D call uncertain. The CDR3 runs 13 residues. V was shortened by 1 base and J by 4 bases, with 5 bases between the two germline ends. In nucleotides, the CDR3 is TGTGCCAGCAGTTTAGGTCAGAATCAGCCCCAGCATTTT. Translating it yields CASSLGQNQPQHF.

The J gene is TRBJ2-5, the V gene TRBV10-1; D uncertain. The V end was cut by 7 bases, the J end by 0 bases, with 12 bases between. Looked up from germline, CDR1 is WNHNN and CDR2 is SYGVQD (reference sequence). This CDR3 comprises 14 residues. The CDR3: CASTRVFYQETQYF. CDR3 nucleotide sequence: TGCGCCAGCACCCGGGTCTTCTACCAAGAGACCCAGTACTTC.

The chain employs TRBV24-1 and TRBJ2-2; D is unresolved. V shed 4 bases and J shed 5 bases, with 10 bases lying between them. This CDR3 spans 14 amino acids. Germline V gene sequence: CDR1 KGHDR, CDR2 SFDVKD. CDR3 in DNA: TGTGCCACCAGTGACCCCGGGTCTACCGGGGAGCTGTTTTTT. It translates to CATSDPGSTGELFF.

The chain couples TRBV11-2 to TRBJ2-1; D is possibly TRBD2 (5 bases). CDR1 SGHAT and CDR2 FQNNGV come from the germline V gene. This CDR3 comprises 13 residues. V was cut by 3 bases and J by 7 bases, with 10 bases left in between. CDR3 protein: CASSFPGENEQFF. CDR3 DNA: TGTGCCAGCAGCTTTCCCGGGGAGAATGAGCAGTTCTTC.

Of note for this clone: A much larger clone differs by one base, so this may be a read error. This chain links TRBV2 with TRBJ2-1, with 8 nucleotides matching TRBD2. V shed 5 bases and J 2 bases; nucleotides not matched to a gene: 2. CDR3 size: 14 residues. Looked up from germline, CDR1 is SNHLY and CDR2 is FYNNEI. Written as DNA, the CDR3 is TGTGCCAGCAGTACTAGCGGAACCTACAATGAGCAGTTCTTC. Residues: CASSTSGTYNEQFF.

V gene TRBV5-1 combines with J gene TRBJ2-1, with unresolved D. The CDR3 is made up of 15 amino acids. Germline V gene lookup returns CDR1 SGHRS and CDR2 YFSETQ. The V end was cut by 3 bases, the J end by 8 bases, with 18 bases between. The CDR3 is CASSSRMTGRYEQFF. For the CDR3, the DNA is TGCGCCAGCAGCTCCCGGATGACTGGAAGGTATGAGCAGTTCTTC. Variable domain in full (rest from reference TRBV5-1 and TRBJ2-1): KAGVTQTPRYLIKTRGQQVTLSCSPISGHRSVSWYQQTPGQGLQFLFEYFSETQRNKGNFPGRFSGRQFSNSRSEMNVSTLELGDSALYLCASSSRMTGRYEQFFGPGTRLTVL.

The chain combines TRBV19 with TRBJ2-2; 7 bases map to TRBD1. V lost 1 base to trimming and J lost 6 bases; unmatched junction nucleotides: 2. Germline V gives CDR1 LNHDA, CDR2 SQIVND (reference sequence). CDR3 length equals 14 residues. CDR3 coding DNA: TGTGCCAGTAGTATAGCAGGGACAGCCGGGGAGCTGTTTTTT. It specifies CASSIAGTAGELFF.

J is TRBJ1-4 and V is TRBV3-1 (or the pseudogene TRBV3-2); 11 nucleotides align to TRBD1. Trimming at V came to 5 bases and at J to 2 bases, leaving 4 bases not matched to a gene. The CDR3 is 16 amino acids. Germline V CDR1 and CDR2: LGHDT, YNNKEL (reference sequence). CDR3 in amino acids: CASSSRDRGTNEKLFF. The CDR3 DNA reads TGTGCCAGCAGCTCGCGGGACAGGGGGACTAATGAAAAACTGTTTTTT.

The chain has TRBV9 and TRBJ2-7; 11 positions agree with TRBD2. Germline-derived CDR1 and CDR2 are SGDLS and YYNGEE. CDR3 length: 14 amino acids. The trim removed 0 bases at V and 13 bases at J, leaving 9 bases unmatched. The CDR3 sequence is CASSVDGTSGWEYF. CDR3 bases: TGTGCCAGCAGCGTAGACGGGACTAGCGGATGGGAATACTTC.

This sequence joins TRBV5-1 and TRBJ2-2, with 7 bases aligning to TRBD2. CDR1 is SGHRS, CDR2 YFSETQ, per germline. V was pared by 7 bases and J by 5 bases, with 11 bases of the junction left unmatched. This CDR3 is built from 15 residues. The CDR3 DNA sequence: TGCGCCAGCGGGGTTCGCGGGAGAGGTACCGGGGAGCTGTTTTTT. This sequence encodes CASGVRGRGTGELFF.

CDR3 sequence: CASTKRQGAYTEAFF. CDR3 sequence (DNA): TGCGCCAGCACTAAGAGACAGGGGGCTTACACTGAAGCTTTCTTT. This chain uses TRBV5-1 with TRBJ1-1, with TRBD1 matching over 10 bases. The CDR3 runs to 15 residues. V lost 6 bases and J lost 3; bases outside the gene matches: 8. Looked up from germline, CDR1 is SGHRS and CDR2 is YFSETQ.

This clone was recorded once. The rearrangement links TRBV27 to TRBJ2-7; 10 bases align to TRBD2. CDR1 is MNHEY and CDR2 is SMNVEV in the germline V gene (reference sequence). The CDR3 is 17 amino acids. Germline trimming cut 7 bases from V and 9 bases from J; bases unmatched to any gene: 21. The CDR3 region has the DNA TGTGCCAGCACGCAACGAGCCCTAGCGGGGGACCCCCTTGGGCAGTACTTC. Translating it yields CASTQRALAGDPLGQYF.

The chain links TRBV25-1 to TRBJ1-4; 9 nucleotides align to TRBD1. This CDR3 contains 14 residues. CDR1 MGHDK and CDR2 SYGVNS come from the germline V gene. The V gene end was trimmed by 6 bases and the J gene end by 5 bases; junction bases not matched to a gene: 4. The CDR3 loop is CASSPTGGNEKLFF. In DNA form, the CDR3 reads TGTGCCAGCAGCCCGACAGGGGGGAATGAAAAACTGTTTTTT.

V gene TRBV7-9 combines with J gene TRBJ1-4; tentatively, D is TRBD1 (6 bases). This CDR3 is built from 14 residues. Looked up from germline, CDR1 is SEHNR and CDR2 is FQNEAQ (reference sequence). V gave up 4 bases and J gave up 5 bases, with 11 bases separating them. CDR3 amino acids: CASSSTGGNEKLFF. For the CDR3, the DNA is TGTGCCAGCAGCTCGACAGGTGGGAATGAAAAACTGTTTTTT.